This T cell receptor (beta chain) emerged from a study of blood T cell repertoires in COVID-19. The CDR3 is 15 amino acids. Germline-derived CDR1 and CDR2 are GTSNPN and SVGIG (reference sequence). Trimming shortened V by 0 bases and J by 7 bases, and 16 bases separated the two germline ends. Data came from immunoSEQ multiplex PCR; TCRdb stores just in-frame clones and leaves some out. The sample comprises 210,000 or so clones, 70% to 90% of which are singletons, and roughly a tenth rests with the top ten. Sequenced material: peripheral blood. The rearrangement links TRBV30 to TRBJ1-5; D is possibly TRBD1 (6 bases). This receptor was obtained from a woman older than 75 with acute or convalescent COVID-19. The chain's CDR3 is CAWSVPGGWGQPQHF. The CDR3 DNA sequence: TGTGCCTGGAGTGTACCGGGGGGCTGGGGACAGCCCCAGCATTTT. The whole variable domain, remainder taken from reference TRBV30 and TRBJ1-5, is SQTIHQWPATLVQPVGSPLSLECTVEGTSNPNLYWYRQAAGRGLQLLFYSVGIGQISSEVPQNLSASRPQDRQFILSSKKLLLSDSGFYLCAWSVPGGWGQPQHFGDGTRLSIL.